Sequencing of this T cell receptor beta chain was carried out in a study of cytomegalovirus exposure and HLA in healthy donors. Study results and caveats: Solely CMV serostatus was available to characterize immune exposure.

The table lists this clone with a few counts. Its antigen is currently unknown. The sample contains more than one DNA sequence encoding this CDR3. This PCR relied on a set of 60 Vbeta primers and 13 Jbeta primers. The protocol was immunoSEQ multiplex PCR, while the TCRdb copy is restricted to in-frame clones and leaves out a portion. The table has 90,000 to 150,000 clones, 55% to 65% seen once. V gave up 2 bases and J gave up 3 bases; unmatched junction bases: 5. The CDR3 contains 15 residues. CDR1 and CDR2 (germline): SGHTS, YDEGEE. The chain recombines TRBV5-8 with TRBJ2-5, with TRBD1 identical over 9 bases. The specimen was PBMCs. The TCR was taken from a man between 40 and 49 years old in good health and CMV-seropositive. The CDR3 is CASSLGTGRKETQYF. In DNA, the CDR3 is TGTGCCAGCAGCTTAGGGACAGGGAGAAAAGAGACCCAGTACTTC.